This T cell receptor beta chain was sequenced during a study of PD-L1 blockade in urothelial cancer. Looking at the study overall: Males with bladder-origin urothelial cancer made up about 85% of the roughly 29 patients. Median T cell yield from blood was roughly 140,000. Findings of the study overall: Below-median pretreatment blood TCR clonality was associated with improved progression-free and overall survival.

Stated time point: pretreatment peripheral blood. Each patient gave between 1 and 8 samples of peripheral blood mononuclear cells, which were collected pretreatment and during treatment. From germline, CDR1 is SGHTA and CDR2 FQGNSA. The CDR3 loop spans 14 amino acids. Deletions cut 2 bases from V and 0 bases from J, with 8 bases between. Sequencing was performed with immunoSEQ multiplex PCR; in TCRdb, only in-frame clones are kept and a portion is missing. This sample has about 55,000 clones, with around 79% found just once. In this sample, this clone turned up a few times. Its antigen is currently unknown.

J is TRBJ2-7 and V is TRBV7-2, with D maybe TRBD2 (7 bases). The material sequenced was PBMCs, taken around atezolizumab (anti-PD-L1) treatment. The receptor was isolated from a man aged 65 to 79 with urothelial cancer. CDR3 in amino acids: CASSLRGGSYEQYF. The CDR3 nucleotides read TGTGCCAGCAGCTTAAGGGGGGGCTCCTACGAGCAGTACTTC.